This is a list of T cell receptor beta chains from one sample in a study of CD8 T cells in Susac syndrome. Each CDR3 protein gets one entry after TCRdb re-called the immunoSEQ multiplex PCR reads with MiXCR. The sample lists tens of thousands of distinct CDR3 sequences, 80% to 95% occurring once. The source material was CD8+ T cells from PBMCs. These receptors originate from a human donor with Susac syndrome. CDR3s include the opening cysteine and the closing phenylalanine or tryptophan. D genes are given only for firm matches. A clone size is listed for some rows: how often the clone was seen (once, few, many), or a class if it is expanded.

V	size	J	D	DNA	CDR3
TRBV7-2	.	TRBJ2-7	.	TGTGCCAGCAGCTCAGGGGCAGGCTACTACGAGCAGTACTTC	CASSSGAGYYEQYF
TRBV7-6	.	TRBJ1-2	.	TGTGCCAGCAGCTTAAAGGGACACTATGGCTACACCTTC	CASSLKGHYGYTF
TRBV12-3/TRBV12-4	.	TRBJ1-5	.	TGTGCCACCGGACGGGGGGGAAGCAATCAGCCCCAGCATTTT	CATGRGGSNQPQHF
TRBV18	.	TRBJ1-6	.	TGTGCCAGCTCACCGCCCGGGGGGGGCGAATCACCCCTCCACTTT	CASSPPGGGESPLHF
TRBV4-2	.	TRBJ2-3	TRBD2	TGTGCCAGCAGCCATCCCCCTAGCGGGGGCACAGATACGCAGTATTTT	CASSHPPSGGTDTQYF
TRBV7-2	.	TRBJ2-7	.	TGTGCCAGCAGCTGGTTTGTGGGTCCCCGGTACGAGCAGTACTTC	CASSWFVGPRYEQYF
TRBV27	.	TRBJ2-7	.	TGTGCCAGCAGTTACCGGGACTCCTACGAGCAGTACTTC	CASSYRDSYEQYF
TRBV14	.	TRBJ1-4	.	TGTGCCAGCAGCGGGGGCCGTCCACAGCCCCCTAATGAAAAACTGTTTTTT	CASSGGRPQPPNEKLFF
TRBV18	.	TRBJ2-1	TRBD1	TGTGCCAGCTCACCATGGGACAGAAACCTCCAGGAGGAGCAGTTCTTC	CASSPWDRNLQEEQFF
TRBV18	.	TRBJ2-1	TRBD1	TGTGCCAGCTCACCACCTGGACAGGGGGCTTGGGAGCAGTTCTTC	CASSPPGQGAWEQFF
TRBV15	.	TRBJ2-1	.	TGTGCCACCAGCAGAGAGACGTATTATGAGCAGTTCTTC	CATSRETYYEQFF
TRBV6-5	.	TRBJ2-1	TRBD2	TGTGCCAGCAGGGGTAGCGGGGGGGGCTTCAATGAGCAGTTCTTC	CASRGSGGGFNEQFF
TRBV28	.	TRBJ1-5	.	TGTGCCAGCAGTTTACAGGGGTCCCAGCATTTT	CASSLQGSQHF
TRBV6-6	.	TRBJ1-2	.	TGTGCCAGCAGTTACTCGCCGACGCGTAAGCGGACCTTC	CASSYSPTRKRTF
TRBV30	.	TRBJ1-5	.	TGTGCCTGGAGTGGGGGAGTGGGCAATCAGCCCCAGCATTTT	CAWSGGVGNQPQHF
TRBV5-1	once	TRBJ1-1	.	TGCGCCAGCAGCCCCAGGTCGGGGACCTGGAACACTGAAGCTTTCTTT	CASSPRSGTWNTEAFF
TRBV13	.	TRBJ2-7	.	TGTGCCAGCAGCTTACGGCAGGGCTACGAGCAGTACTTC	CASSLRQGYEQYF
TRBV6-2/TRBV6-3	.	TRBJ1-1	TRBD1	TGTGCCAGCAGTTTCCGGGACAGGGACATTACAGACACTGAAGCTTTCTTT	CASSFRDRDITDTEAFF
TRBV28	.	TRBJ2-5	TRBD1	TGTGCCAGCAGTTTATCAGGGGGCCTCCAAGAGACCCAGTACTTC	CASSLSGGLQETQYF
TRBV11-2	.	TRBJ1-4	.	TGTGCCAGCAGCTTAGATGCGGGGTGGACAACTAATGAAAAACTGTTTTTT	CASSLDAGWTTNEKLFF
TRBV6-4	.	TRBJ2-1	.	TGTGCCAGCAGTCGGGGGGAGCAGTTCTTC	CASSRGEQFF
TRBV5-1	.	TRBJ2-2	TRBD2	TGCGCCAGCAGCTTGGGAGGACTAGCGGGGAACACCGGGGAGCTGTTTTTT	CASSLGGLAGNTGELFF
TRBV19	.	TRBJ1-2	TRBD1	TGTGCCAGTAGTAAACGGACAGGGGGAGACTATGGCTACACCTTC	CASSKRTGGDYGYTF
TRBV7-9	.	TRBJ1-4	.	TGTGCCAGCAGCTTAGAAGGGACCCTTTATGAAAAACTGTTTTTT	CASSLEGTLYEKLFF
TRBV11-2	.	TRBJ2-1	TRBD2	TGTGCCAGCAGCTTCTTAGCGGGGGGGTCCTACAATGAGCAGTTCTTC	CASSFLAGGSYNEQFF
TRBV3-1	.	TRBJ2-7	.	TGTGCCAGCAGCCAATCAGGTACTTACCACTACGAGCAGTACTTC	CASSQSGTYHYEQYF
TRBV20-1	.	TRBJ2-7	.	TGCAGTGCTAGAGAGGTTTCAGGGGTCTACGAGCAGTACTTC	CSAREVSGVYEQYF
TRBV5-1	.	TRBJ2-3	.	TGCGCCAGCAGCTTGGTAACAGATTCAGATACGCAGTATTTT	CASSLVTDSDTQYF
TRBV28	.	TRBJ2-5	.	TGTGCCAGCAGTCCACCCAGTGGGGGAGAGACCCAGTACTTC	CASSPPSGGETQYF
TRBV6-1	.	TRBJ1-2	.	TGTGCCAGCAGTGAGCTGGGGACCTATGGCTACACCTTC	CASSELGTYGYTF
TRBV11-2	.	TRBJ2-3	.	TGTGCCAGCAGCTTAGAGATTATAGGCGCGGAAGAAGATACGCAGTATTTT	CASSLEIIGAEEDTQYF
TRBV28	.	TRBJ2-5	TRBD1	TGTGCCAGCCGAAGACAGGGGGAAGAGACCCAGTACTTC	CASRRQGEETQYF
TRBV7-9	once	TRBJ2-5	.	TGTGCCAGCAGCCCCCCCGAAGAGACCCAGTACTTC	CASSPPEETQYF
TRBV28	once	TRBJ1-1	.	TGTGCCAGCATCCACGCCAGTTTCGCTGAAGCTTTCTTT	CASIHASFAEAFF
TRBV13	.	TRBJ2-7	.	TGTGCCAGCAGCTTCACAGGGTCCTACGAGCAGTACTTC	CASSFTGSYEQYF
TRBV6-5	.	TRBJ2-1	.	TGTGCCAGCAGTCTAACAGGGAGGGAGCAGTTCTTC	CASSLTGREQFF
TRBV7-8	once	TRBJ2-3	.	TGTGCCAGCAGCTGGGGGAGCACAGATACGCAGTATTTT	CASSWGSTDTQYF
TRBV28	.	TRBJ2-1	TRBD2	TGTGCCAGCAGGCCTTCGGGAGCGGGGGGCAGATACAATGAGCAGTTCTTC	CASRPSGAGGRYNEQFF
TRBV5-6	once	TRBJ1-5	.	TGTGCCAGCAGCCTAAGCCGGACAGCAGAGAATCAGCCCCAGCATTTT	CASSLSRTAENQPQHF
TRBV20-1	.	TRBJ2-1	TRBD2	TGCAGTGCCCACCCCCTAGCGGGGGGTTATGAGCAGTTCTTC	CSAHPLAGGYEQFF
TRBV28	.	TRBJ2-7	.	TGTGCCAGCAGTTGGGGGGTATTTCGGGTGCCCGAGCAGTACTTC	CASSWGVFRVPEQYF
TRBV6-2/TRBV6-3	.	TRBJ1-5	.	TGTGCCAGCAGTTATCGGGAACAATCCAATCAGCCCCAGCATTTT	CASSYREQSNQPQHF
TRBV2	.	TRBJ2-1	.	TGTGCCAGCAGTGATCTATTCCAGCGCGGCTACAATGAGCAGTTCTTC	CASSDLFQRGYNEQFF